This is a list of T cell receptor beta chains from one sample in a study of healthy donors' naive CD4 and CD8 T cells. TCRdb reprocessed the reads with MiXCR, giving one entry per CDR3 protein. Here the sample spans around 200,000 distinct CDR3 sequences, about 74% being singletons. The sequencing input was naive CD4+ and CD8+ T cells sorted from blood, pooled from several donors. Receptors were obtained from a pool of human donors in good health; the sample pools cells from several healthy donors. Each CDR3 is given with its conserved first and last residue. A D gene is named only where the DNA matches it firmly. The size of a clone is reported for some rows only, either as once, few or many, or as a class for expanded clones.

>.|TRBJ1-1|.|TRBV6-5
TGTGCCAGCAGCCTAGACCCTGTTCGTTTGACTGAAGCTTTCTTT
CASSLDPVRLTEAFF
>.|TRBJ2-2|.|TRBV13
TGTGCCAGCAGCTTCGGGGGCTCCAACACCGGGGAGCTGTTTTTT
CASSFGGSNTGELFF
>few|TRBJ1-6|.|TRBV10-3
TGTGCCATCAGTGAGTTGTCCCGGACTAATTCACCCCTCCACTTT
CAISELSRTNSPLHF
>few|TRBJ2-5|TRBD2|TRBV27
TGTGCCAGCAGTTCTAGCGGGAGAAGAGAGACCCAGTACTTC
CASSSSGRRETQYF
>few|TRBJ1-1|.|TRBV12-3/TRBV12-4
TGTGCCAGCACCCAGGGGAACACTGAAGCTTTCTTT
CASTQGNTEAFF
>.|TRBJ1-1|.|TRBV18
TGTGCCAGCTCACCACAAGCGAACACTGAAGCTTTCTTT
CASSPQANTEAFF
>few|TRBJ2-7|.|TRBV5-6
TGTGCCAGCAGCTTAGGGCGGGGCTCCTACGAGCAGTACTTC
CASSLGRGSYEQYF
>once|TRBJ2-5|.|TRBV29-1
TGCAGCGTTGGTAACAGACCCCAGGGGTCCCAGTACTTC
CSVGNRPQGSQYF
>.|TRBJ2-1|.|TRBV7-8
TGTGCCAGCAGCTTAGGACAGACTTACTCCTACAATGAGCAGTTCTTC
CASSLGQTYSYNEQFF
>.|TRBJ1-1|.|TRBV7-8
TGTGCCAGCAGCTTAGGGTTCACTGAAGCTTTCTTT
CASSLGFTEAFF
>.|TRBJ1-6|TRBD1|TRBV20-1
TGCAGTGCTAGAGCCGGACAGGGGCCCAACGGGCCCCATTATTCACCCCTCCACTTT
CSARAGQGPNGPHYSPLHF
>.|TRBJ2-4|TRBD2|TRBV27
TGTGCCAGCAGTTTACTGGGGGGGACCAAAAACATTCAGTACTTC
CASSLLGGTKNIQYF
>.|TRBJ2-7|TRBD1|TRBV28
TGTGCCAGCAGTTTTCCGGAGACAGGGCTCTACGAGCAGTACTTC
CASSFPETGLYEQYF
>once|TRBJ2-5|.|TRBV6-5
TGTGCCAGCAGTTACGGGCTAGAGGAGGAGACCCAGTACTTC
CASSYGLEEETQYF
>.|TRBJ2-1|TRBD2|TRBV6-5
TGTGCCAGCAGTTCTCTAGCGGGAGCTTCATACAATGAGCAGTTCTTC
CASSSLAGASYNEQFF
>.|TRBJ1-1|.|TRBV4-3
TGCGCCAGCAGCCAAGATATAGGCCGGATGAACACTGAAGCTTTCTTT
CASSQDIGRMNTEAFF
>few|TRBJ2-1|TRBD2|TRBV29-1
TGCAGCGTTGAAGGAGAACTAGCGGGAGCCCGTAGGGAGCTATACAATGAGCAGTTCTTC
CSVEGELAGARRELYNEQFF
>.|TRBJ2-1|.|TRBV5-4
TGTGCCAGCAGCTTGACGAGACTCAATGAGCAGTTCTTC
CASSLTRLNEQFF
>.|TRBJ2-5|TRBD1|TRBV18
TGTGCCAGCTCACCGGTTACAGGGGTAGCCCAAGAGACCCAGTACTTC
CASSPVTGVAQETQYF
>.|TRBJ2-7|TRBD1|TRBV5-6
TGTGCCAGCAGCCCGGGACAGGGGGATTACGAGCAGTACTTC
CASSPGQGDYEQYF
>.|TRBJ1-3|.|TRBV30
TGTGCCTGGGGTACAGGCTCTGGAAACACCATATATTTT
CAWGTGSGNTIYF
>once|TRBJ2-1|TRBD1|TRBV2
TGTGCCGGCACCCGACAGGGATTGAGCTCCTACAATGAGCAGTTCTTC
CAGTRQGLSSYNEQFF
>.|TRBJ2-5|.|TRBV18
TGTGCCAGCTCACCACTTGGACAATCACGGGGGACAGTGGCCCAAGAGACCCAGTACTTC
CASSPLGQSRGTVAQETQYF
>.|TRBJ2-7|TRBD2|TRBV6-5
TGTGCCAGCATGAGAGCGGGGGTACCCTACGAGCAGTACTTC
CASMRAGVPYEQYF
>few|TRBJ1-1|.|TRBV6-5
TGTGCCAGCACCGAACACTTGAACACTGAAGCTTTCTTT
CASTEHLNTEAFF
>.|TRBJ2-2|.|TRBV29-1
TGCAGCGTTGGCAGGGGTCTGGTCACCGGGGAGCTGTTTTTT
CSVGRGLVTGELFF
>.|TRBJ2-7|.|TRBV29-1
TGCAGCGTTGAGCTCGGCGAGCAGTACTTC
CSVELGEQYF
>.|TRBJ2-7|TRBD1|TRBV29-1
TGCAGCGTCGCGGGACAGGGAACGGCCCCCTACGAGCAGTACTTC
CSVAGQGTAPYEQYF
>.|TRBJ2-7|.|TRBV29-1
TGCAGCGTTGAATCCGGACTACCCTACGAGCAGTACTTC
CSVESGLPYEQYF
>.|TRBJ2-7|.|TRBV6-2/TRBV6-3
TGTGCCAGCAACACACCAGGTAATGAAAGGGCCATGAGCTCCTACGAGCAGTACTTC
CASNTPGNERAMSSYEQYF
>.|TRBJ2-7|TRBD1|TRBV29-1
TGCAGCGTTGTGGACAGGACGAGCTCCTACGAGCAGTACTTC
CSVVDRTSSYEQYF
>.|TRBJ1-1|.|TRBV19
TGTGCCAGTATAACAGGGACAATGAACACTGAAGCTTTCTTT
CASITGTMNTEAFF
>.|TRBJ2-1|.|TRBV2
TGTGCCAGCAGGATACCCGCGGGAAACAATGAGCAGTTCTTC
CASRIPAGNNEQFF
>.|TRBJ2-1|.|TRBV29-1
TGCAGCGTTGGTCCCGCTGATGAGCAGTTCTTC
CSVGPADEQFF
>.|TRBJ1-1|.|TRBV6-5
TGTGCCAGCAGTTTGGGTTTTACGGCGAACACTGAAGCTTTCTTT
CASSLGFTANTEAFF
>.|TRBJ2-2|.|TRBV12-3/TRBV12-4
TGTGCCAGCAGTTGGGTCGGGGGCTATGCCGGGGAGCTGTTTTTT
CASSWVGGYAGELFF
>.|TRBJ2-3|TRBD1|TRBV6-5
TGTGCCAGCAGTCTCGGGACAGGGATCAGCCTTAGCACAGATACGCAGTATTTT
CASSLGTGISLSTDTQYF
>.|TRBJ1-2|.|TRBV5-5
TGTGCCAGCAGCCACCTCCCGGATCGCTGGGGCTACACCTTC
CASSHLPDRWGYTF
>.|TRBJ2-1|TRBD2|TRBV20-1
TGCAGTGCTAGGCGCCTAGCGGGGGACAATGAGCAGTTCTTC
CSARRLAGDNEQFF
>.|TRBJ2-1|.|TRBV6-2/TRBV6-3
TGTGCCAGCAGTTACCTCCCAAAGAGCAGGGATGAGCAGTTCTTC
CASSYLPKSRDEQFF
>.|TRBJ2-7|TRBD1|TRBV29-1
TGCAGCGTTACCCGACAGGGGAGCTCCTACGAGCAGTACTTC
CSVTRQGSSYEQYF
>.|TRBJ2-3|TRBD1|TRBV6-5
TGTGCCAGCAGTTACGACAGGGGTACAGATACGCAGTATTTT
CASSYDRGTDTQYF